This TCR beta chain was recorded in a study of human T cells and chemical hapten exposure (dated by TCRdb to 2020 to 2023). For the wider study: For sensitization, 2% DPC in acetone was applied to a 2 cm by 2 cm area of upper inner arm skin. Libraries were combined into a pool for sequencing, and differences in TCR yield between samples came mainly from small differences in library volumes within the pool. Patients additionally received weekly therapeutic DPC doses to the scalp throughout the roughly 25-week study period. Patch testing was performed on the upper back with Finn chambers containing 0.01% DPC, and the patch tests were scored after 6 days according to International Contact Dermatitis Research Group standards. The study tracked peripheral blood TCR repertoire changes in vivo during primary and secondary sensitization to the hapten diphenylcyclopropenone (DPC) in alopecia patients. The mostly female patient cohort included alopecia areata with under or over 50% scalp involvement, alopecia totalis and alopecia universalis. Patient blood was sampled pre-sensitization (week 0) and at 2, 6 and about 24 weeks after DPC sensitization. For TCR sequencing, blood came from about 29 alopecia patients at anywhere from one to four time points (pre-sensitization, 2, 6 and 24 weeks). Summary of the overall study and its limitations: Patch test score was positively correlated with the number of PT1 expanded TCRs, with significance at thresholds 8, 16 and 32 but not at 4. DPC sensitization did not change the number of TCRs with a frequency above 1 in 1000, and there was no evidence of changes in global repertoire structure. Repeated subsampling changed both the strength of the expansion versus patch-test correlation and the threshold at which that correlation became significant. Because all patients had alopecia, a presumed autoimmune disease, the immune response of the patients might differ from that of healthy individuals. Compared with pre-sensitization or healthy control sets, expanded TCRs formed significantly more large CDR3 similarity clusters, which is consistent with antigen-driven responses.

The sample's time point label, decoded: patch test 1, 2 weeks after DPC sensitization. The sample's treatment or condition label, in plain terms: therapeutic diphenylcyclopropenone sensitization with weekly scalp DPC. Blood at each patch-test visit was drawn before the patch test was applied. Patients were considered eligible if aged 18 to 70, diagnosed with alopecia and deemed suitable for DPC therapy, and patients were excluded if pregnant. Total RNA was extracted from unfractionated whole blood that had been collected in Tempus Blood RNA tubes. In the case of this clonotype: There is no known antigen for this receptor. At one end the junction does not follow the germline gene, possibly because of a read error.

Libraries were built with RACE. The sequencer was a NextSeq 500. During library preparation, unique molecular identifiers were attached to individual cDNA molecules so that TCRs could be counted in a quantitative, reproducible way. Each blood RNA sample was used to sequence both TCR alpha and TCR beta chains. In the source study's methods: A median of about 87,000 TCRs per sample was observed, with a range of roughly 23,224 to 700,000. The Decombinator software suite was used to annotate the V, J and CDR3 of the TCR reads. For the PS versus PT1 abundance plots, all samples were subsampled to the same number of TCRs (28,000). TCRs were defined as expanded if absent before sensitization and observed at least eight times at the 2-week time point. The public reads were reanalyzed by TCRdb: fastp trimming at Q25, MiXCR alignment, in-frame beta chains only. Every entry covers one CDR3 protein and lists the most common genes and DNA from its rows. TCRdb, not the authors, supplied the V and J calls. Counted in this sample were about 380,000 distinct CDR3 sequences; roughly 4.8% of them appeared once. The biggest ten clones account for under 3% of the sample.

This receptor was obtained from a woman aged 45-65 years with alopecia areata. Some clones in this sample may be carry-over from other donors' samples. Source: whole blood, taken in connection with sensitization to the hapten diphenylcyclopropenone (DPC).

In nucleotide form, the sequence is TGTGCCAGCAGTCCGGCCAGGACCTCTGGAAACACCATACATTTT. This yields the protein CASSPARTSGNTIHF. The chain is made from TRBV6-1 and TRBJ1-3; too little of a D gene remains to name it. The germline V gene provides CDR1 MNHNS and CDR2 SASEGT. The CDR3 spans 15 residues, from the cysteine through the phenylalanine. Just the 45-base CDR3 DNA is kept, in frame starting at base 1.